This is a list of T cell receptor beta chains from one sample in a study of blood T cells in healthy people across ages. TCRdb processed the 5' RACE reads anew with MiXCR; each CDR3 protein has one entry. The table lists around 750,000 distinct CDR3 sequences, 50% to 65% of them singletons. The sample comprised blood. The source of these receptors is an elderly man in good health. Both conserved end residues are part of each CDR3. The D gene is left open where the match is weak. Some rows have no size entry. The others give once, few or many, or a class for an expanded clone.

J gene,D gene,CDR3 length,clone size,V gene,CDR3 protein,CDR3 DNA
TRBJ1-1,TRBD1,14,-,TRBV27,CASRNRQGLTEAFF,TGTGCCAGCAGAAACCGACAGGGGTTAACTGAAGCTTTCTTT
TRBJ2-1,TRBD1,16,-,TRBV28,CASSPQGTSSYNEQFF,TGTGCCAGCAGTCCACAGGGGACCAGCTCATACAATGAGCAGTTCTTC
TRBJ2-7,-,16,-,TRBV12-3/TRBV12-4,CASSPRGRELRHEQYF,TGTGCCAGCAGTCCTCGCGGCAGAGAACTGCGCCACGAGCAGTACTTC
TRBJ1-2,TRBD1,16,-,TRBV25-1,CASSELDRTGSSGYTF,TGTGCCAGCAGTGAATTGGATAGGACAGGGAGCAGTGGCTACACCTTC
TRBJ2-3,TRBD2,16,-,TRBV6-1,CARTSGTHSSTDTQYF,TGTGCCAGGACTAGCGGGACTCATTCTAGCACAGATACGCAGTATTTT
TRBJ2-7,-,15,-,TRBV5-1,CASSLTGTSSSEQYF,TGCGCCAGCAGCTTGACCGGGACTTCCTCCTCCGAGCAGTACTTC
TRBJ2-2,-,17,-,TRBV7-2,CASSLEGRRANTGELFF,TGTGCCAGCAGCTTAGAGGGCCGGCGCGCGAACACCGGGGAGCTGTTTTTT
TRBJ2-1,-,14,few,TRBV9,CASSVTEDMNEQFF,TGTGCCAGCAGCGTCACTGAAGATATGAATGAGCAGTTCTTC
TRBJ2-1,TRBD2,14,-,TRBV20-1,CSARWGSGRNEQFF,TGCAGTGCTAGATGGGGCAGCGGGAGAAATGAGCAGTTCTTC
TRBJ2-4,TRBD1,15,-,TRBV24-1,CATSDHRDRENIQYF,TGTGCCACCAGTGATCACCGGGACAGGGAAAACATTCAGTACTTC
TRBJ2-5,-,12,-,TRBV29-1,CSVAGVQETQYF,TGCAGCGTGGCAGGGGTCCAAGAGACCCAGTACTTC
TRBJ2-1,TRBD2,15,-,TRBV3-1,CASSQGASGSHEQFF,TGTGCCAGCAGCCAAGGGGCTAGCGGGAGTCATGAGCAGTTCTTC
TRBJ2-1,TRBD2,18,-,TRBV5-1,CASSSGLAVWGSYNEQFF,TGCGCCAGCAGCTCGGGACTAGCGGTATGGGGCTCCTACAATGAGCAGTTCTTC
TRBJ2-3,TRBD2,15,-,TRBV6-1,CASIASGGITDTQYF,TGTGCCAGCATCGCTAGCGGGGGGATCACAGATACGCAGTATTTT
TRBJ2-1,TRBD2,16,few,TRBV27,CASSPRLAGLYNEQFF,TGTGCCAGCAGTCCCAGACTAGCGGGCCTCTACAATGAGCAGTTCTTC
TRBJ2-5,-,13,few,TRBV15,CATSSAGLKTQYF,TGTGCCACCAGCAGCGCAGGGTTAAAGACCCAGTACTTC
TRBJ1-2,-,14,once,TRBV28,CASSVIFGFDGYTF,TGTGCCAGCAGTGTCATCTTTGGGTTCGATGGCTACACCTTC
TRBJ1-2,TRBD1,15,few,TRBV4-1,CASSQEDREDYGYTF,TGCGCCAGCAGCCAAGAGGACAGGGAGGACTATGGCTACACCTTC
TRBJ2-7,TRBD2,17,-,TRBV28,CASSFPGLAGGRVEQYF,TGTGCCAGCAGTTTCCCGGGACTAGCGGGAGGACGAGTCGAGCAGTACTTC
TRBJ2-7,TRBD1,13,once,TRBV28,CASAGTGSYEQYF,TGTGCCAGCGCGGGGACAGGGAGCTACGAGCAGTACTTC
TRBJ2-7,TRBD1,16,-,TRBV29-1,CSVKPPTGPNSYEQYF,TGCAGCGTGAAACCTCCGACAGGGCCGAATTCCTACGAGCAGTACTTC
TRBJ2-1,TRBD2,15,-,TRBV9,CASSERTSGDNEQFF,TGTGCCAGCAGCGAGCGGACTAGCGGGGACAATGAGCAGTTCTTC
TRBJ1-1,-,12,-,TRBV6-5,CASTSAPSEAFF,TGTGCCAGCACCTCCGCTCCCTCAGAAGCTTTCTTT
TRBJ1-2,-,12,few,TRBV20-1,CSARDRQDGYTF,TGCAGTGCTAGAGATAGGCAGGACGGCTACACCTTC
TRBJ2-1,TRBD2,14,-,TRBV12-3/TRBV12-4,CASSLGLASAEQFF,TGTGCCAGCAGTTTAGGACTAGCGTCCGCTGAGCAGTTCTTC
TRBJ1-2,TRBD1,15,-,TRBV12-3/TRBV12-4,CASIPDRGGLEGYTF,TGTGCCAGCATCCCGGACAGGGGAGGACTTGAGGGCTACACCTTC
TRBJ2-1,-,14,-,TRBV7-8,CASSAQRFHKEQFF,TGTGCCAGCAGCGCCCAACGTTTCCACAAGGAGCAGTTCTTC
TRBJ2-1,TRBD2,16,-,TRBV24-1,CATSAQIAGVTNKQFF,TGTGCCACCAGTGCCCAAATAGCGGGAGTTACGAATAAGCAGTTCTTC
TRBJ2-3,-,13,-,TRBV20-1,CSARDQATDTQYF,TGCAGTGCTAGAGATCAAGCCACAGATACGCAGTATTTT
TRBJ1-2,-,14,few,TRBV10-3,CAISDRRGTIGYTF,TGTGCCATCAGTGATAGACGGGGCACTATCGGCTACACCTTC
TRBJ2-1,TRBD2,17,-,TRBV27,CASSLFWGTSGKREQFF,TGTGCCAGCAGTTTATTTTGGGGCACTAGCGGGAAAAGGGAGCAGTTCTTC
TRBJ2-7,TRBD1,14,-,TRBV5-1,CASSTNRGQGEQYF,TGCGCCAGCAGCACAAACAGGGGGCAAGGCGAGCAGTACTTC